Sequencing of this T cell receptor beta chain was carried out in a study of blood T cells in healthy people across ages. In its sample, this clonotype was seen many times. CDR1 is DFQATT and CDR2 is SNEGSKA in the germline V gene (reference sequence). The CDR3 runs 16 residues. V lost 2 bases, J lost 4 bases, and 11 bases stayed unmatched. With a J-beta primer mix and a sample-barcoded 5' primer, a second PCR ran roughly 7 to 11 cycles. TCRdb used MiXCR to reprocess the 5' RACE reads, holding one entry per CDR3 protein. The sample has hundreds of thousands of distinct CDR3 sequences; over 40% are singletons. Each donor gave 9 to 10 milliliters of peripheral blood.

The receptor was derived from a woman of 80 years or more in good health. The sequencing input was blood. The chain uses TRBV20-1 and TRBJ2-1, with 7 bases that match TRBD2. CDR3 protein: CSARSFLAAGYNEQFF. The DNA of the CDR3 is TGCAGTGCTAGATCCTTCCTAGCGGCAGGTTACAATGAGCAGTTCTTC.